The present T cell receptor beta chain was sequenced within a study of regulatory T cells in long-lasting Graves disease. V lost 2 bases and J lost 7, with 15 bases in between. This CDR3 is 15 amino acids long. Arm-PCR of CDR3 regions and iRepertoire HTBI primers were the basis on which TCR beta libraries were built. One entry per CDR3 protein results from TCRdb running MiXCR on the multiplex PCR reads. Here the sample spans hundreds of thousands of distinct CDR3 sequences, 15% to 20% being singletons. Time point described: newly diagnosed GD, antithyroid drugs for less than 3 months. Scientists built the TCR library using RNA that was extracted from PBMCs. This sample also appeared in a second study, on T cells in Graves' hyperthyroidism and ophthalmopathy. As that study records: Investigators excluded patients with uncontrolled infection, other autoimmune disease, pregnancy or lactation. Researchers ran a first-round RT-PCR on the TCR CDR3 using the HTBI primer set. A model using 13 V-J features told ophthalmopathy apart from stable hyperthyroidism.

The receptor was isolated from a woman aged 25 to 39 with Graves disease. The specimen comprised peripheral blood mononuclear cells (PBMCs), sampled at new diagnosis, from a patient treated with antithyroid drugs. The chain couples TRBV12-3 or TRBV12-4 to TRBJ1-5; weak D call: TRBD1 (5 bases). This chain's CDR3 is CASSLKGHSGQPQHF. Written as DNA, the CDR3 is TGTGCCAGCAGTTTAAAAGGACATTCCGGCCAGCCCCAGCATTTT.